These 26 T cell receptor beta chains came from one sample sequenced in a study of graft-versus-host responses after intestinal transplantation. The method was immunoSEQ multiplex PCR; TCRdb's version includes in-frame clones alone and lacks a portion of them. The table shows over 35,000 clones, with about 90% occurring only once. Material: PBMCs, obtained approximately 300 days after intestinal transplant. These receptors were obtained from a human patient who received an intestinal transplant, so some T cells may come from the graft donor.

This rearrangement joins TRBV7-3 to TRBJ2-1; D gene unclear. V was pared by 4 bases and J by 0 bases, with 19 bases between. The CDR3 covers 18 residues. Per the germline V gene, CDR1 is SGHTA and CDR2 is FQGTGA. The CDR3 nucleotides are TGTGCCAGCAGCTCCTCACCTACCATCGGCGGCTCCTACAATGAGCAGTTCTTC. Amino acids: CASSSSPTIGGSYNEQFF.

The CDR3 coding sequence is TGTGCTTCGGATAACCAGTACTTC. Its protein is CASDNQYF. V usage is TRBV19 and J usage is TRBJ2-7; D is unresolved. The germline gives CDR1 LNHDA, CDR2 SQIVND (reference sequence). The CDR3 runs to 8 residues.

The chain couples TRBV29-1 to TRBJ1-5; D may be TRBD1 (5 bases). The CDR3 extends over 15 amino acids. V lost 4 bases, J lost 5 bases, and 18 bases lay in between. Germline V gene data show CDR1 as SQVTM and CDR2 as ANQGSEA. The CDR3 loop reads CSVAVPGPRDQPQHF. The DNA for the CDR3 is TGCAGCGTTGCAGTACCGGGACCTAGAGATCAGCCCCAGCATTTT.

This rearrangement joins TRBV9 to TRBJ1-1; the D is unclear. Trimming cost V 5 bases and J 3 bases, with 11 bases left between them. This CDR3 region has 13 residues. Germline lookup yields CDR1 SGDLS and CDR2 YYNGEE. CDR3 nucleotides: TGTGCCAGCAGTGGAAGTGTGTACACTGAAGCTTTCTTT. Its translation is CASSGSVYTEAFF.

V usage is TRBV7-3 and J usage is TRBJ2-2; 7 bases align to TRBD2. Germline trimming cut 2 bases from V and 4 bases from J; bases unmatched to any gene: 4. CDR1 is SGHTA and CDR2 is FQGTGA in the germline V gene. The length of the CDR3 is 15 residues. The CDR3 sequence: CASSLYPSGTGELFF. As DNA, the CDR3 is TGTGCCAGCAGCTTATACCCTAGCGGCACCGGGGAGCTGTTTTTT.

This chain links TRBV21-1 with TRBJ2-4; no DNA check was done on the table's D call, TRBD2. TRBV21-1 is a pseudogene segment. This CDR3 is built from 14 residues. CDR3 nucleotide sequence: TGTGCCAGCAGCAGAACCGGACGGAGGAACATTCAGTACTTC. This codes for CASSRTGRRNIQYF.

The rearrangement links TRBV10-1 to TRBJ2-1; no firm D call. The germline CDR1 and CDR2 sequences are WNHNN and SYGVQD (reference sequence). Trimming cost V 5 bases and J 6 bases, with 11 bases left between them. The CDR3 loop spans 13 amino acids. The CDR3 loop is CASSSVEGNEQFF. The DNA for the CDR3 is TGCGCCAGCAGTTCAGTCGAAGGCAATGAGCAGTTCTTC.

The chain links TRBV19 to TRBJ2-5; perhaps TRBD2 as D (6 bases). The germline V gene encodes CDR1 LNHDA and CDR2 SQIVND (reference sequence). V dropped 5 bases and J dropped 0 bases, with 10 bases sitting between them. CDR3 length: 14 amino acids. The CDR3 nucleotides read TGTGCCAGTAGTCACCGGGGGTACCAAGAGACCCAGTACTTC. Translated, it gives CASSHRGYQETQYF. The entire variable domain, with the rest obtained from reference TRBV19 and TRBJ2-5, is as follows: DGGITQSPKYLFRKEGQNVTLSCEQNLNHDAMYWYRQDPGQGLRLIYYSQIVNDFQKGDIAEGYSVSREKKESFPLTVTSAQKNPTAFYLCASSHRGYQETQYFGPGTRLLVL.

The CDR3 reads CASSPPGAHSGNTIYF. The CDR3 nucleotides are TGTGCCAGCAGCCCCCCGGGGGCCCACTCTGGAAACACCATATATTTT. This chain uses TRBV28 with TRBJ1-3; D might be TRBD1 (6 bases). The CDR3 is made up of 16 amino acids. Trimming took off 6 bases at V and 0 bases at J, with 15 bases between the two ends. The germline gives CDR1 MDHEN, CDR2 SYDVKM.

This clone occurred once. This rearrangement joins TRBV9 to TRBJ2-1, with 12 bases lining up with TRBD2. Per germline, CDR1 SGDLS and CDR2 YYNGEE. J lost 6 bases, V lost 3 bases, and 4 bases had no gene match. The CDR3 extends over 15 amino acids. CDR3 in amino acids: CASSEASGGVNEQFF. The CDR3, as DNA: TGTGCCAGCAGCGAAGCTAGCGGGGGGGTCAATGAGCAGTTCTTC.

J is TRBJ2-1 and V is TRBV7-9, with 7 bases fitting TRBD1. The CDR3 is 16 residues long. V was pared by 4 bases and J by 4 bases, with 10 bases of the junction left unmatched. Germline CDR1 and CDR2: SEHNR and FQNEAQ (reference sequence). The CDR3 is CASSSSGQEIYNEQFF. The CDR3 nucleotides read TGTGCCAGCAGCTCATCCGGACAGGAAATTTACAATGAGCAGTTCTTC.

The rearrangement joins TRBV2 to TRBJ2-2, with D perhaps matching TRBD1 (6 bases). Trimming pared 7 bases from V and 5 bases from J, leaving 17 bases between. This CDR3 is 15 amino acids long. CDR1 and CDR2 (germline): SNHLY, FYNNEI. Written as DNA, the CDR3 is TGTGCCAGCACCCCTGGGGGCGCTGGGACCGGGGAGCTGTTTTTT. Its protein is CASTPGGAGTGELFF.

This chain connects TRBV5-1 to TRBJ2-5; D is perhaps TRBD2 (6 bases). The CDR3 contains 14 residues. Looked up from germline, CDR1 is SGHRS and CDR2 is YFSETQ. Deletions cut 7 bases from V and 3 bases from J, with 16 bases between. This CDR3 reads CASSPPSVEETQYF. The CDR3 bases are TGCGCCAGCTCACCCCCTAGCGTCGAAGAGACCCAGTACTTC. The full variable domain, completed using reference TRBV5-1 and TRBJ2-5, is KAGVTQTPRYLIKTRGQQVTLSCSPISGHRSVSWYQQTPGQGLQFLFEYFSETQRNKGNFPGRFSGRQFSNSRSEMNVSTLELGDSALYLCASSPPSVEETQYFGPGTRLLVL.

The rearrangement links TRBV6-1 to TRBJ1-1; D not certain. Germline V CDR1 and CDR2: MNHNS, SASEGT. The CDR3 totals 12 residues. With 8 bases removed from V and 5 bases from J, the gap between germline ends came to 12 bases. The CDR3 reads CASHIVLTEAFF. The CDR3 DNA reads TGTGCCAGCCACATCGTACTGACTGAAGCTTTCTTT.

The genes are TRBV7-9 and TRBJ2-7; tentatively, D is TRBD2 (5 bases). The V gene's germline CDR1 is SEHNR and CDR2 FQNEAQ (reference sequence). This CDR3 has 13 residues. Trimming left V 1 base short and J 6 bases short, with 10 bases between. In DNA form, the CDR3 reads TGTGCCAGCAGCTTAGGGGGAGATATCGAGCAGTACTTC. As protein: CASSLGGDIEQYF.

This rearrangement joins TRBV28 to TRBJ2-5; D is perhaps TRBD1 (6 bases). Trimming took off 6 bases at V and 0 bases at J, with 20 bases between the two ends. The CDR3 contains 17 residues. Germline-derived CDR1 and CDR2 are MDHEN and SYDVKM. The DNA for the CDR3 is TGTGCCAGCAGGTCCCGGACAGCCTCTCTGTACCAAGAGACCCAGTACTTC. Translated, it gives CASRSRTASLYQETQYF.

This clone was detected only a few times. This rearrangement joins TRBV15 to TRBJ1-2, with D maybe TRBD1 (5 bases). The CDR3 loop spans 12 amino acids. Germline V lookup: CDR1 LNHNV, CDR2 YYDKDF (reference sequence). Trimming removed 0 bases from V and 7 bases from J, with 6 bases in between. The CDR3 here is CATSRDGGGYTF. CDR3 in DNA: TGTGCCACCAGCAGAGATGGGGGTGGCTACACCTTC. Filled out from reference TRBV15 and TRBJ1-2, the complete variable domain reads DAMVIQNPRYQVTQFGKPVTLSCSQTLNHNVMYWYQQKSSQAPKLLFHYYDKDFNNEADTPDNFQSRRPNTSFCFLDIRSPGLGDTAMYLCATSRDGGGYTFGSGTRLTVV.

V and J are TRBV18 and TRBJ1-5; D might be TRBD1 (6 bases). The CDR3 has 15 residues. CDR1 and CDR2 from the germline V gene are KGHSH and LQKENI. The V and J ends lost 3 bases and 4 bases respectively, with 13 bases between them. CDR3 region: CASSPGDKLNQPQHF. The CDR3 DNA follows: TGTGCCAGCTCACCTGGGGACAAGTTAAATCAGCCCCAGCATTTT. Supplemented by reference TRBV18 and TRBJ1-5, the full variable domain reads NAGVMQNPRHLVRRRGQEARLRCSPMKGHSHVYWYRQLPEEGLKFMVYLQKENIIDESGMPKERFSAEFPKEGPSILRIQQVVRGDSAAYFCASSPGDKLNQPQHFGDGTRLSIL.

The chain joins TRBV28 to TRBJ2-1, with 12 bases that match TRBD2. The V gene end was trimmed by 10 bases and the J gene end by 6 bases; junction bases not matched to a gene: 7. CDR1 MDHEN and CDR2 SYDVKM come from the germline V gene. The CDR3 spans 14 residues. CDR3 sequence: CATLTSGRPNEQFF. DNA of the CDR3: TGTGCCACTCTGACTAGCGGGAGACCCAATGAGCAGTTCTTC.

The chain couples TRBV19 to TRBJ1-5; D not certain. CDR1 is LNHDA and CDR2 is SQIVND in the germline V gene (reference sequence). The CDR3 totals 14 residues. V gave up 5 bases and J gave up 1 base, with 9 bases separating them. The CDR3: CASSPLVSNQPQHF. CDR3 bases: TGTGCCAGTAGTCCGCTAGTGAGCAATCAGCCCCAGCATTTT. Filled out from reference TRBV19 and TRBJ1-5, the complete variable domain reads DGGITQSPKYLFRKEGQNVTLSCEQNLNHDAMYWYRQDPGQGLRLIYYSQIVNDFQKGDIAEGYSVSREKKESFPLTVTSAQKNPTAFYLCASSPLVSNQPQHFGDGTRLSIL.

The chain joins TRBV25-1 to TRBJ1-1; perhaps TRBD1 as D (5 bases). Germline CDR1 MGHDK, CDR2 SYGVNS. CDR3 size: 15 residues. V was cut by 4 bases and J by 3 bases, with 15 bases left in between. In nucleotides, the CDR3 is TGTGCCAGCAGTGGATCACGGCAAGGGGACACTGAAGCTTTCTTT. It translates to CASSGSRQGDTEAFF. Looking up the rest from reference TRBV25-1 and TRBJ1-1 gives the full variable domain: EADIYQTPRYLVIGTGKKITLECSQTMGHDKMYWYQQDPGMELHLIHYSYGVNSTEKGDLSSESTVSRIRTEHFPLTLESARPSHTSQYLCASSGSRQGDTEAFFGQGTRLTVV.

The V gene is TRBV4-1, the J gene TRBJ2-7; no definite D call. Germline CDR1 and CDR2: MGHRA and YSYEKL. Trimming stripped 1 base from V and 3 bases from J, with 7 bases between. The CDR3 is made up of 13 amino acids. The CDR3 spells CASSQAPGYEQYF. CDR3 nucleotide sequence: TGCGCCAGCAGCCAAGCACCCGGCTACGAGCAGTACTTC.

This clone was counted only a few times. The chain has TRBV7-9 and TRBJ1-5; 7 nucleotides match TRBD1. V was clipped by 4 bases and J by 7 bases; unmatched bases: 7. Germline loops: CDR1 SEHNR, CDR2 FQNEAQ (reference sequence). CDR3 size: 14 residues. CDR3 sequence (DNA): TGTGCCAGCAGCTCGCAGGGGGACCAGCAGCCCCAGCATTTT. It encodes CASSSQGDQQPQHF. Full variable domain (rest looked up from reference TRBV7-9 and TRBJ1-5): DTGVSQNPRHKITKRGQNVTFRCDPISEHNRLYWYRQTLGQGPEFLTYFQNEAQLEKSRLLSDRFSAERPKGSFSTLEIQRTEQGDSAMYLCASSSQGDQQPQHFGDGTRLSIL.

The rearrangement links TRBV29-1 to TRBJ2-7; D remains ambiguous. Trimming took off 4 bases at V and 3 bases at J, with 7 bases between the two ends. CDR1 is SQVTM, CDR2 ANQGSEA, per germline. The CDR3 is 11 amino acids. CDR3 loop: CSVVQIYEQYF. CDR3 in DNA: TGCAGCGTTGTACAGATCTACGAGCAGTACTTC.

This rearrangement joins TRBV29-1 to TRBJ2-5; no clear D. The CDR3 is 14 residues long. V gave up 7 bases and J gave up 5 bases, with 20 bases separating them. Germline V lookup: CDR1 SQVTM, CDR2 ANQGSEA. CDR3 loop: CSALQLSKEETQYF. The CDR3 region has the DNA TGCAGCGCCCTACAGCTTTCCAAGGAGGAGACCCAGTACTTC.

CDR3 coding DNA: TGTGCCAGCAGCTTTTACAGGGAGGACACTGAAGCTTTCTTT. Amino acids: CASSFYREDTEAFF. The V gene is TRBV5-4, the J gene TRBJ1-1; D is possibly TRBD1 (6 bases). V was shortened by 2 bases and J by 3 bases, with 11 bases between the two germline ends. The CDR3 is made up of 14 amino acids. CDR1 and CDR2 from the germline V gene are SGHNT and YYREEE (reference sequence).